This T cell receptor beta chain came from a study of blood T cell repertoires in COVID-19. The CDR3 has 16 residues. Germline lookup yields CDR1 SGDLS and CDR2 YYNGEE. Trimming cost V 0 bases and J 6 bases; bases outside gene matches: 9. Assay used: immunoSEQ multiplex PCR; TCRdb lists only in-frame clones, some missing. The sample has 310,000 or so clones, around nine tenths seen once. The genes are TRBV9 and TRBJ1-2; 9 nucleotides line up with TRBD1. This receptor was taken from a man aged 50-59 years with active or convalescent COVID-19. Sample: peripheral blood. Here the CDR3 reads CASSVGNTGGLDGYTF. CDR3 DNA sequence: TGTGCCAGCAGCGTAGGGAACACAGGGGGCTTAGATGGCTACACCTTC. The complete variable domain, with remaining parts taken from reference TRBV9 and TRBJ1-2, reads DSGVTQTPKHLITATGQRVTLRCSPRSGDLSVYWYQQSLDQGLQFLIQYYNGEERAKGNILERFSAQQFPDLHSELNLSSLELGDSALYFCASSVGNTGGLDGYTFGSGTRLTVV.